The rows below give T cell receptor beta chains drawn from one sample of a study of blood T cell repertoires in COVID-19. Measured with immunoSEQ multiplex PCR; TCRdb has only the in-frame clones, and not every one. Among under 250,000 clones listed, 75% to 90% were seen once. Sequenced: peripheral blood. The receptors were sampled from a woman between 65 and 79 years old with COVID-19, enrolled during active disease. CDR3s include the opening cysteine and the closing phenylalanine or tryptophan. The order of the fields is V gene, J gene, CDR3 length, CDR3 protein.

v_call: TRBV27; j_call: TRBJ2-1; cdr3_length: 15; cdr3_aa: CASSLWAGATDEQFF
v_call: TRBV27; j_call: TRBJ2-7; cdr3_length: 16; cdr3_aa: CASSFSPGTSGYEQYF
v_call: TRBV11-3; j_call: TRBJ2-5; cdr3_length: 15; cdr3_aa: CASSLRTGSQETQYF
v_call: TRBV28; j_call: TRBJ2-1; cdr3_length: 17; cdr3_aa: CASSHTTYRDPYNEQFF
v_call: TRBV6-5; j_call: TRBJ2-7; cdr3_length: 14; cdr3_aa: CASSRGGSSYEQYF
v_call: TRBV19; j_call: TRBJ2-7; cdr3_length: 15; cdr3_aa: CASSIGTGAAYEQYF
v_call: TRBV21-1; j_call: TRBJ1-4; cdr3_length: 20; cdr3_aa: CASSKTPLWTGEGTNEKLFF
v_call: TRBV19; j_call: TRBJ2-6; cdr3_length: 15; cdr3_aa: CATKRSWYGANVLTF
v_call: TRBV6-5; j_call: TRBJ1-5; cdr3_length: 13; cdr3_aa: CASRLTGIQPQHF
v_call: TRBV11-2; j_call: TRBJ2-5; cdr3_length: 17; cdr3_aa: CASSLQGGGRAQETQYF
v_call: TRBV28; j_call: TRBJ1-2; cdr3_length: 13; cdr3_aa: CASSLVSDYGYTF
v_call: TRBV28; j_call: TRBJ1-2; cdr3_length: 15; cdr3_aa: CASSLTLSQGNGYTF
v_call: TRBV7-2; j_call: TRBJ2-5; cdr3_length: 16; cdr3_aa: CASSTKTSGPLETQYF
v_call: TRBV2; j_call: TRBJ1-3; cdr3_length: 16; cdr3_aa: CASSQSPSFTGNTIYF
v_call: TRBV28; j_call: TRBJ1-3; cdr3_length: 17; cdr3_aa: CASTPPGGSYSGNTIYF
v_call: TRBV27; j_call: TRBJ2-7; cdr3_length: 13; cdr3_aa: CASSPYPPHVQYF
v_call: TRBV4-3; j_call: TRBJ1-1; cdr3_length: 13; cdr3_aa: CASSQEIGSEAFF
v_call: TRBV18; j_call: TRBJ2-7; cdr3_length: 16; cdr3_aa: CASSPPRQGSSYEQYF
v_call: TRBV7-2; j_call: TRBJ1-2; cdr3_length: 14; cdr3_aa: CASSPRSELYGYTF
v_call: TRBV9; j_call: TRBJ2-1; cdr3_length: 14; cdr3_aa: CASSVVGAGGEQFF
v_call: TRBV2; j_call: TRBJ1-5; cdr3_length: 15; cdr3_aa: CASSPLTGINQPQHF
v_call: TRBV11-3; j_call: TRBJ1-3; cdr3_length: 13; cdr3_aa: CASSKVRGAVIYF
v_call: TRBV2; j_call: TRBJ2-7; cdr3_length: 14; cdr3_aa: CASKRQGALYEQYF
v_call: TRBV5-6; j_call: TRBJ2-2; cdr3_length: 15; cdr3_aa: CASSIRTGRTGELFF
v_call: TRBV3-1/TRBV3-2; j_call: TRBJ2-7; cdr3_length: 17; cdr3_aa: CASSQALQVLVSGEQYF
v_call: TRBV6-1; j_call: TRBJ1-5; cdr3_length: 16; cdr3_aa: CASSAGLPGMIQPQHF
v_call: TRBV7-9; j_call: TRBJ1-6; cdr3_length: 12; cdr3_aa: CASSLDTSPLHF
v_call: TRBV7-2; j_call: TRBJ2-2; cdr3_length: 13; cdr3_aa: CASSPPHRGGLFF
v_call: TRBV24-1; j_call: TRBJ1-2; cdr3_length: 14; cdr3_aa: CATSDPGTDYGYTF
v_call: TRBV5-1; j_call: TRBJ2-3; cdr3_length: 17; cdr3_aa: CASSLETSGRAGNTQYF
v_call: TRBV6-5; j_call: TRBJ1-1; cdr3_length: 16; cdr3_aa: CASSYSLITGSTEAFF
v_call: TRBV5-1; j_call: TRBJ2-2; cdr3_length: 14; cdr3_aa: CASNDRANTGELFF
v_call: TRBV7-9; j_call: TRBJ1-2; cdr3_length: 15; cdr3_aa: CASSLAVTVGHGYTF
v_call: TRBV9; j_call: TRBJ2-3; cdr3_length: 15; cdr3_aa: CASSVFGGGAPTQYF
v_call: TRBV9; j_call: TRBJ1-5; cdr3_length: 19; cdr3_aa: CASSVVEVPPVLSNQPQHF
v_call: TRBV3-1/TRBV3-2; j_call: TRBJ2-2; cdr3_length: 13; cdr3_aa: CASCHLSTGELFF
v_call: TRBV5-1; j_call: TRBJ1-2; cdr3_length: 14; cdr3_aa: CASSQRTDYYGYTF
v_call: TRBV25-1; j_call: TRBJ1-6; cdr3_length: 16; cdr3_aa: CASSEYRGRGDSPLHF
v_call: TRBV7-8; j_call: TRBJ2-1; cdr3_length: 16; cdr3_aa: CASSWRGTSSRYEQFF
v_call: TRBV28; j_call: TRBJ1-2; cdr3_length: 12; cdr3_aa: CASSLLRGGYTF
v_call: TRBV18; j_call: TRBJ2-7; cdr3_length: 14; cdr3_aa: CASSPGTGVYEQYF
v_call: TRBV4-3; j_call: TRBJ2-2; cdr3_length: 20; cdr3_aa: CASSQEYFTGGYPNTGELFF
v_call: TRBV18; j_call: TRBJ2-1; cdr3_length: 15; cdr3_aa: CASSNLGTGPREQFF